This T cell receptor (beta chain) is from a study of T cells in Graves' hyperthyroidism and ophthalmopathy. It was RNA transcripts that yielded the amplified TCR beta CDR3 regions. The study used the HTBI primer set for a first-round RT-PCR of the TCR CDR3. TCRdb recomputed calls from the multiplex PCR reads with MiXCR, one row per CDR3 protein. This sample has about 420,000 distinct CDR3 sequences, with roughly an eighth found just once. This clonotype was counted a few times. Germline CDR1 SGDLS, CDR2 YYNGEE. The length of the CDR3 is 15 residues. V trimming: 0 bases; J trimming: 5 bases; junction bases outside the gene matches: 6.

The sample taken for sequencing was blood. The TCR sequence derives from a woman aged 18-35 years with Graves' hyperthyroidism. The J gene is TRBJ2-7, the V gene TRBV9, with 9 bases matching TRBD2. The CDR3 protein is CASSVDEAGGHEQYF. The CDR3 DNA reads as TGTGCCAGCAGCGTAGATGAAGCGGGAGGTCACGAGCAGTACTTC.